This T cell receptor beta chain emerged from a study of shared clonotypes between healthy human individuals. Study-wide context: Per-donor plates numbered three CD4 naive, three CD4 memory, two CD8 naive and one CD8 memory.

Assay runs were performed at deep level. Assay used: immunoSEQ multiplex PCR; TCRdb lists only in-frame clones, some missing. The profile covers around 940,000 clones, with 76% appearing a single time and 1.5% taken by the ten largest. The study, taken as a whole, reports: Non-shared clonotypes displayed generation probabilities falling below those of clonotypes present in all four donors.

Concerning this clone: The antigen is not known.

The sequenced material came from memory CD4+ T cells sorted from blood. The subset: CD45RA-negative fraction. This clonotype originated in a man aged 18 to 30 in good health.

The CDR3 loop reads CASSRGQTGELFF. DNA for the CDR3: TGTGCCAGCAGTAGGGGGCAGACCGGGGAGCTGTTTTTT. The chain employs TRBV6-5 and TRBJ2-2; 7 nucleotides agree with TRBD1. This CDR3 region has 13 residues. CDR1 is MNHEY and CDR2 is SVGAGI in the germline V gene. J was trimmed by 5 bases and V by 5 bases; bases with no gene match: 2.